This is a list of T cell receptor beta chains from one sample in a study of blood T cell repertoires in COVID-19. Clones were read by immunoSEQ multiplex PCR, and TCRdb kept only the in-frame ones, dropping some. The sample records tens of thousands of clones, over 80% being singletons. Material for sequencing was peripheral blood. These receptors all come from a woman over 75 with acute or convalescent COVID-19. The CDR3 runs from the conserved cysteine through the conserved F or W. A D gene is named only where the DNA matches it firmly. Clone size is shown for a subset of rows, as once, few, many or a class of expanded clone.

V	size	D	J	CDR3	DNA
TRBV5-1	.	TRBD1	TRBJ2-1	CASSLEGQYNEQFF	TGCGCCAGCAGCTTGGAGGGACAGTACAATGAGCAGTTCTTC
TRBV4-1	.	TRBD1	TRBJ1-1	CASSRGGLGTEAFF	TGCGCCAGCAGCCGAGGGGGCTTGGGCACTGAAGCTTTCTTT
TRBV9	.	.	TRBJ1-2	CASSVGGGINGYTF	TGTGCCAGCAGCGTAGGAGGAGGGATCAATGGCTACACCTTC
TRBV6-5	once	TRBD1	TRBJ1-1	CASRRQGDNTEAFF	TGTGCCAGCAGACGACAGGGGGACAACACTGAAGCTTTCTTT
TRBV6-1	.	.	TRBJ1-5	CASSAPGLIGHQPQHF	TGTGCCAGCAGTGCCCCGGGACTCATAGGCCACCAGCCCCAGCATTTT
TRBV18	.	.	TRBJ2-1	CASSQGGGEQFF	TGTGCCAGCTCACAGGGTGGAGGTGAGCAGTTCTTC
TRBV19	.	TRBD1	TRBJ2-5	CASSPQGPTGGFPRQETQYF	TGTGCCAGTAGTCCCCAAGGACCGACAGGGGGCTTCCCTCGGCAAGAGACCCAGTACTTC
TRBV18	.	TRBD1	TRBJ1-4	CASSPDRVRDGEKLFF	TGTGCCAGCTCACCGGACAGGGTCCGAGATGGGGAAAAACTGTTTTTT
TRBV12-5	.	TRBD1	TRBJ2-7	CASGFQGQGDFSYEQYF	TGTGCTAGTGGTTTCCAGGGACAGGGGGATTTCTCCTACGAGCAGTACTTC
TRBV2	.	TRBD2	TRBJ2-3	CASRYSGNSDTQYF	TGTGCCAGCAGATATAGCGGGAACTCCGATACGCAGTATTTT
TRBV4-2	.	TRBD1	TRBJ1-1	CASSQDLDRGNTEAFF	TGTGCCAGCAGCCAAGACTTGGACAGGGGGAACACTGAAGCTTTCTTT
TRBV3-1/TRBV3-2	once	.	TRBJ1-1	CASSREGRDTEAFF	TGTGCCAGCAGCCGGGAAGGGCGGGACACTGAAGCTTTCTTT
TRBV12-5	.	TRBD2	TRBJ2-1	CASGFGTSGSHEQFF	TGTGCTAGTGGTTTCGGGACTAGCGGGAGTCATGAGCAGTTCTTC
TRBV19	.	TRBD2	TRBJ2-7	CASSLTSGSKAYEQYF	TGTGCCAGTAGTTTAACTAGCGGGAGCAAGGCCTACGAGCAGTACTTC
TRBV27	.	TRBD1	TRBJ2-2	CASSYSGTGRPGELFF	TGTGCCAGCAGTTACTCCGGGACAGGGAGGCCCGGGGAGCTGTTTTTT
TRBV5-1	few	.	TRBJ1-2	CASSAVEGMGGYTF	TGCGCCAGCAGCGCAGTGGAGGGGATGGGAGGCTACACCTTC
TRBV30	.	TRBD2	TRBJ2-7	CAWTFGLAGGEQYF	TGTGCCTGGACCTTCGGGCTAGCGGGAGGCGAGCAGTACTTC
TRBV11-3	.	TRBD2	TRBJ2-1	CASSAGSSGGYNEQFF	TGTGCCAGCAGCGCCGGGAGTAGCGGGGGTTATAATGAGCAGTTCTTC
TRBV19	few	.	TRBJ2-1	CASSTSRDFSGHNEQFF	TGTGCCAGTAGTACCTCCCGGGACTTTTCGGGTCACAATGAGCAGTTCTTC
TRBV18	.	.	TRBJ2-7	CASTPNRGGEQYF	TGTGCCAGCACACCCAACAGGGGGGGGGAGCAGTACTTC